This TCR beta chain was identified during a study of Graves' ophthalmopathy and Graves' hyperthyroidism. Study summary: If no ophthalmopathy appeared within 18 months of follow-up, hyperthyroidism was termed stable.

V was clipped by 5 bases and J by 3 bases; unmatched bases: 8. The CDR3 has 16 residues. CDR1 SNHLY and CDR2 FYNNEI come from the germline V gene. CDR3 regions of TCR beta were amplified from RNA transcripts. Second-round multiplex PCR came after first-round RT-PCR with HTBI primers. MiXCR, run by TCRdb on the multiplex PCR reads, gives a single entry per CDR3 protein. The repertoire includes approximately 1.2 million distinct CDR3 sequences, 35% to 40% of them detected once, and 11% sits in the top ten. On this clonotype: The antigen is undetermined.

Study-wide findings and caveats: Among expanded thyroid clonotypes above 0.001 frequency, most also occurred in blood.

The clonotype comes from an adult man with Graves' hyperthyroidism. Input material: peripheral blood or thyroid tissue (not recorded which). The chain has TRBV2 and TRBJ2-7; the match to TRBD1 covers 12 bases. The CDR3: CASSRGTGGTYYEQYF. The CDR3 coding sequence is TGTGCCAGCAGTAGAGGGACAGGGGGCACCTACTACGAGCAGTACTTC. The full variable domain, with the rest looked up from reference TRBV2 and TRBJ2-7, is EPEVTQTPSHQVTQMGQEVILRCVPISNHLYFYWYRQILGQKVEFLVSFYNNEISEKSEIFDDQFSVERPDGSNFTLKIRSTKLEDSAMYFCASSRGTGGTYYEQYFGPGTRLTVT.